This T cell receptor beta chain stems from a study of blood T cell repertoires in COVID-19. The table came from immunoSEQ multiplex PCR; TCRdb's copy has only in-frame clones and leaves some out. The sample contains 300,000 to 400,000 clones, over 75% of which appear only once. The CDR3 contains 12 residues. V gave up 5 bases and J gave up 10 bases, with 14 bases separating them. The sequenced sample consisted of PBMCs or T cells enriched from blood (not recorded which). This receptor was identified in a woman between 25 and 40 years old with acute COVID-19. This rearrangement joins TRBV12-3 or TRBV12-4 to TRBJ1-1, with D unresolved. The CDR3: CASSRWGEGAFF. The DNA for the CDR3 is TGTGCCAGCAGTCGATGGGGTGAGGGAGCTTTCTTT.